Reported below is one T cell receptor beta chain. Its matching antigen is unknown. This sample was taken from a study of CD4+ T cells in melanoma. General study points: CD8+ T cell, macrophage and B cell function reportedly correlated with neoantigen-specific CD4+ T cells. Reportedly, melanoma neoantigen-specific CD4+ T cells showed varied differentiation states.

Method: immunoSEQ multiplex PCR; TCRdb's copy keeps in-frame clones and lacks some. This table holds more than 8,000 clones, less than 75% found once. Input material: cells from a culture (not recorded whether cultured in vitro). This receptor was identified in a human donor with melanoma.

This chain's CDR3 is CASSLGTSGLSYEQYF. The CDR3 nucleotides are TGTGCCAGCAGCTTGGGGACTAGCGGGCTTTCCTACGAGCAGTACTTC. The genes are TRBV7-6 and TRBJ2-7; 12 bases are a match to TRBD2. CDR3 length: 16 amino acids. Germline CDR1 and CDR2: SGHVS and FNYEAQ. V shed 3 bases and J 1 base; nucleotides not matched to a gene: 4. Drawing the rest from reference TRBV7-6 and TRBJ2-7, the complete variable domain is GAGVSQSPRYKVTKRGQDVALRCDPISGHVSLYWYRQALGQGPEFLTYFNYEAQQDKSGLPNDRFSAERPEGSISTLTIQRTEQRDSAMYRCASSLGTSGLSYEQYFGPGTRLTVT.